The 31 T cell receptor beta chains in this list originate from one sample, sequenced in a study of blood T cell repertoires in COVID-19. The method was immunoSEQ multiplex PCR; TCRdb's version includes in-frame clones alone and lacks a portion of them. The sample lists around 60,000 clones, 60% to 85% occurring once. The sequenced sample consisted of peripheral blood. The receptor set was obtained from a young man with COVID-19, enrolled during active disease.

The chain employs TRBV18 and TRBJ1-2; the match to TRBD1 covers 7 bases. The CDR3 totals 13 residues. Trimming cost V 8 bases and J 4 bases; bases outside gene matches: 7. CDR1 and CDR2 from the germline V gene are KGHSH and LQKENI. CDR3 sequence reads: CASTRQGSYGYTF. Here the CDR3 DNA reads TGTGCCAGCACGAGACAGGGTAGCTATGGCTACACCTTC.

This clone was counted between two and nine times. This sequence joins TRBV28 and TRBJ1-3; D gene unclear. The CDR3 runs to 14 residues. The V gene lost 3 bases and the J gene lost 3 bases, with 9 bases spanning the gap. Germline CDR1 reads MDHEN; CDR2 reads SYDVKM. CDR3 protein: CASSFGGDGNTIYF. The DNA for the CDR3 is TGTGCCAGCAGTTTTGGAGGAGATGGAAACACCATATATTTT.

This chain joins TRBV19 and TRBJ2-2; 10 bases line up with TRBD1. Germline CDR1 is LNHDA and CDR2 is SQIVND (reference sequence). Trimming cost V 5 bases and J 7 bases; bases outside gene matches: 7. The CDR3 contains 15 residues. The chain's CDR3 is CASSHGQGVIGELFF. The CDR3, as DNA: TGTGCCAGTAGTCACGGACAGGGGGTAATCGGGGAGCTGTTTTTT.

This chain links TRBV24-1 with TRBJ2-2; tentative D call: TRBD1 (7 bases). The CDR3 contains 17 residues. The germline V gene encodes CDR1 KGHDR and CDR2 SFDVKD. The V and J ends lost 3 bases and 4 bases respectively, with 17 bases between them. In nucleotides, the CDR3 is TGTGCCACCAGTGATGCCGGAGGGACAGTCGCCACCGGGGAGCTGTTTTTT. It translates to CATSDAGGTVATGELFF.

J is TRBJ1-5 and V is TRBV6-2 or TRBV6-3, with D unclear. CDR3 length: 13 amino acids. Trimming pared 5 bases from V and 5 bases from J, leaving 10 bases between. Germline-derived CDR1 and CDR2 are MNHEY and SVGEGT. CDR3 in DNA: TGTGCCAGCAGTACGGGAATTTATCAGCCCCAGCATTTT. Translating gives CASSTGIYQPQHF.

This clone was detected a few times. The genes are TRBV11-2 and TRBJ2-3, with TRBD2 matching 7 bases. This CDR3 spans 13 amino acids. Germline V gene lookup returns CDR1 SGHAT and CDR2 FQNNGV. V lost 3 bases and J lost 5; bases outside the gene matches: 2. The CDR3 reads CASSFLAVDTQYF. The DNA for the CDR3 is TGTGCCAGCAGCTTCCTAGCGGTAGATACGCAGTATTTT.

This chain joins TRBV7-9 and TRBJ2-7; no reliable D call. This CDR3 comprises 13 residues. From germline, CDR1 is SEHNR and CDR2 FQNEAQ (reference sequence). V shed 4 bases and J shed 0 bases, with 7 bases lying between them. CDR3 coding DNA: TGTGCCAGCAGCTCCTCTATCTCCTACGAGCAGTACTTC. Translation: CASSSSISYEQYF.

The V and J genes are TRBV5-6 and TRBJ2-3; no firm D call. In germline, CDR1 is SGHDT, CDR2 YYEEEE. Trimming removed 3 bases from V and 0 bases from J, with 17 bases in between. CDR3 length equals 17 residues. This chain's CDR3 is CASSSSSGQTSTDTQYF. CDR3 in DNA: TGTGCCAGCAGCTCCTCCTCTGGGCAAACTAGCACAGATACGCAGTATTTT.

The CDR3 nucleotides read TGTGCCAGCAGTCCCATCACCGGGACAGGGGGCCAAGGGCGTTTAGGTGAGCAGTTCTTC. It codes for CASSPITGTGGQGRLGEQFF. V is TRBV28 and J is TRBJ2-1, with TRBD1 matching over 12 bases. CDR3 size: 20 residues. CDR1 and CDR2 (germline): MDHEN, SYDVKM. The J segment lost 9 bases and the V segment lost 5 bases, leaving 23 bases of the junction unmatched. Drawing the rest from reference TRBV28 and TRBJ2-1, the complete variable domain is DVKVTQSSRYLVKRTGEKVFLECVQDMDHENMFWYRQDPGLGLRLIYFSYDVKMKEKGDIPEGYSVSREKKERFSLILESASTNQTSMYLCASSPITGTGGQGRLGEQFFGPGTRLTVL.

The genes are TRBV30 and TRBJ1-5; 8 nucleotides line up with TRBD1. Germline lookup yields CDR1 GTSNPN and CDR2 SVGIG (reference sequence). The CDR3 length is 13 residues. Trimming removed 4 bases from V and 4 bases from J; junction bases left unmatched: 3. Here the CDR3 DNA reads TGTGCCTGGAAGGACAGGGATAATCAGCCCCAGCATTTT. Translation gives CAWKDRDNQPQHF. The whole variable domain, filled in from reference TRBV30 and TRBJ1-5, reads SQTIHQWPATLVQPVGSPLSLECTVEGTSNPNLYWYRQAAGRGLQLLFYSVGIGQISSEVPQNLSASRPQDRQFILSSKKLLLSDSGFYLCAWKDRDNQPQHFGDGTRLSIL.

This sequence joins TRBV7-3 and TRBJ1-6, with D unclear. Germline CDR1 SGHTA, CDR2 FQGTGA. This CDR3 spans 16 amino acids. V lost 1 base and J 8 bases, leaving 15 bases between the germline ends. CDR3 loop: CASSLRGGRVDSPLHF. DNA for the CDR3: TGTGCCAGCAGCTTAAGAGGAGGACGGGTTGATTCACCCCTCCACTTT. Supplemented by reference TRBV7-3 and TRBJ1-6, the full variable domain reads GAGVSQTPSNKVTEKGKYVELRCDPISGHTALYWYRQSLGQGPEFLIYFQGTGAADDSGLPNDRFFAVRPEGSVSTLKIQRTERGDSAVYLCASSLRGGRVDSPLHFGNGTRLTVT.

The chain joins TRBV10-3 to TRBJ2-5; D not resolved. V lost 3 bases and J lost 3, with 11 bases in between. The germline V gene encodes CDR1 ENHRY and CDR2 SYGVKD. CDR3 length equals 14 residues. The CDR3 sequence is CAISDRSGEETQYF. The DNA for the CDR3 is TGTGCCATCAGTGACAGGTCCGGCGAAGAGACCCAGTACTTC.

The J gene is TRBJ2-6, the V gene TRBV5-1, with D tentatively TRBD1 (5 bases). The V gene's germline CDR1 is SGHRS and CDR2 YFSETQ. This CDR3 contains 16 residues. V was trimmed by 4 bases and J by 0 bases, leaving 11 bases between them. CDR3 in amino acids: CASSPYRGSGANVLTF. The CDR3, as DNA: TGCGCCAGCAGCCCATATAGGGGCTCTGGGGCCAACGTCCTGACTTTC.

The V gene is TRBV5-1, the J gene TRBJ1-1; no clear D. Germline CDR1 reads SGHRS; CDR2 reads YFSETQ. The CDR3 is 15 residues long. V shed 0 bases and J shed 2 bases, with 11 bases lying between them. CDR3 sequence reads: CASSLAAVSNTEAFF. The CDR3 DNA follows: TGCGCCAGCAGCTTGGCCGCAGTTTCTAACACTGAAGCTTTCTTT.

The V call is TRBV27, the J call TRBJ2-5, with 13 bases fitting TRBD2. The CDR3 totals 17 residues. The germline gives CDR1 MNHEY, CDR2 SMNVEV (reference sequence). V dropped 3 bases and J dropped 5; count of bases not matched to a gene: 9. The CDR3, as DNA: TGTGCCAGCAGTTTCTTAACTAGCGGGGGGGCCGCTGAGACCCAGTACTTC. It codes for CASSFLTSGGAAETQYF.

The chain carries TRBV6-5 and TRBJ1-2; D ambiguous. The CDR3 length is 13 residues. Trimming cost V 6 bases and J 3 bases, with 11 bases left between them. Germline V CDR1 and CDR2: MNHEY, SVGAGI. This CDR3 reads CASRRISDYGYTF. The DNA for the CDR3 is TGTGCCAGCAGGAGGATATCCGACTATGGCTACACCTTC.

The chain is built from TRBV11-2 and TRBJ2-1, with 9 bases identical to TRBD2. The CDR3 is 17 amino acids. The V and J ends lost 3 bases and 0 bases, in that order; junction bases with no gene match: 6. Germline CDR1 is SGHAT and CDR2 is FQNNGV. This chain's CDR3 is CASSFTSGRSSYNEQFF. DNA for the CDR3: TGTGCCAGCAGCTTCACTAGCGGGCGGAGCTCCTACAATGAGCAGTTCTTC.

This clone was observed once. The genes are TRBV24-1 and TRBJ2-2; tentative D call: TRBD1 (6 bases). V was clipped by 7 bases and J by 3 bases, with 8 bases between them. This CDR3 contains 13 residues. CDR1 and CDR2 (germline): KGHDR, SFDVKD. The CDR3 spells CATSHRDTGELFF. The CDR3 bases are TGTGCCACCAGCCACAGGGACACCGGGGAGCTGTTTTTT.

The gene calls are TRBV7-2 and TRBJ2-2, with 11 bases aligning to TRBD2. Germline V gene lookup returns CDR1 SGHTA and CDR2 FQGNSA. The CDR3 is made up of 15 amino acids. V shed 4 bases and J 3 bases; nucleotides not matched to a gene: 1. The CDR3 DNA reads TGTGCCAGCAGCTCACTAGCGGGGGACACCGGGGAGCTGTTTTTT. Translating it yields CASSSLAGDTGELFF.

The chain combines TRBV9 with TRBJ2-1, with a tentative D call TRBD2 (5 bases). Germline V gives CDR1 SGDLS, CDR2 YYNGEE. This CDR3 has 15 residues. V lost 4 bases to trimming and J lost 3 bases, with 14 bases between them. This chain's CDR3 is CASSSRTLDYNEQFF. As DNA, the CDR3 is TGTGCCAGCAGCTCCCGGACTCTGGACTACAATGAGCAGTTCTTC.

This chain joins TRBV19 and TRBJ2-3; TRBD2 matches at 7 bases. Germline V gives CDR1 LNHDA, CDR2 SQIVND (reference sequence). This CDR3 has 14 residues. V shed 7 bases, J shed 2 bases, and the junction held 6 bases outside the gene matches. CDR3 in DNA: TGTGCCAGTAATCCAGCGGGGATCACAGATACGCAGTATTTT. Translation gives CASNPAGITDTQYF. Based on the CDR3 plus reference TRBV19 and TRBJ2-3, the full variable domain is DGGITQSPKYLFRKEGQNVTLSCEQNLNHDAMYWYRQDPGQGLRLIYYSQIVNDFQKGDIAEGYSVSREKKESFPLTVTSAQKNPTAFYLCASNPAGITDTQYFGPGTRLTVL.

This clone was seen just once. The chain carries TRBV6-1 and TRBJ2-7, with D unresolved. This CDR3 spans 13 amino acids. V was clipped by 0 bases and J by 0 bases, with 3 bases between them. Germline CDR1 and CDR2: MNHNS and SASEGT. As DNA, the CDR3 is TGTGCCAGCAGTGAAGCCGTCTCCTACGAGCAGTACTTC. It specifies CASSEAVSYEQYF.

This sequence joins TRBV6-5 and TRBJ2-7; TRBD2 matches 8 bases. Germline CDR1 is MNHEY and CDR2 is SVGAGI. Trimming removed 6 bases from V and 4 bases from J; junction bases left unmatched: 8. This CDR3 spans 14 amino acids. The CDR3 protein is CASSGGGGGYEQYF. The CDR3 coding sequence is TGTGCCAGCAGCGGGGGGGGTGGAGGATACGAGCAGTACTTC.

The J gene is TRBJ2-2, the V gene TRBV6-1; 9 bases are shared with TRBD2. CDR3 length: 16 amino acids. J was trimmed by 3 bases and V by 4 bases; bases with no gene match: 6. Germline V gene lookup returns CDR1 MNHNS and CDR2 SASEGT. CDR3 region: CASSAIAGDDTGELFF. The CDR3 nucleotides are TGTGCCAGCAGTGCAATAGCGGGAGATGACACCGGGGAGCTGTTTTTT.

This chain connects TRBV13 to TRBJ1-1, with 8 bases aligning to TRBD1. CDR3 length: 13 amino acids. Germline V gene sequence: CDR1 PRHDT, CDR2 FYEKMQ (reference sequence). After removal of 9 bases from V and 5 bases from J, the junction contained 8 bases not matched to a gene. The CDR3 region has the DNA TGTGCCAGTACCCGGACAGGGAAAACTGAAGCTTTCTTT. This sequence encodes CASTRTGKTEAFF.

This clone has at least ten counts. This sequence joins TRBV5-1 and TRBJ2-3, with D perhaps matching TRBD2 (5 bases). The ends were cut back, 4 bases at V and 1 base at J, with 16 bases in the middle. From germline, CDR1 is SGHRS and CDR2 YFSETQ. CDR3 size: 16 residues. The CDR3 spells CASSIALRGGTDTQYF. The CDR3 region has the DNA TGCGCCAGCAGCATAGCTCTTCGGGGTGGCACAGATACGCAGTATTTT.

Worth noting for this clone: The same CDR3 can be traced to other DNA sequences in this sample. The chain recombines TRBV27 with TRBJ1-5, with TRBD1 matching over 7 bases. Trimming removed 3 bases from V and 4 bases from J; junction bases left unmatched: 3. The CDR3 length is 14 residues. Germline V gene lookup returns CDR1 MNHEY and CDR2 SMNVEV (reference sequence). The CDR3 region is CASSLSGGNQPQHF. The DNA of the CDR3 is TGTGCCAGCAGTTTGTCAGGGGGAAATCAGCCCCAGCATTTT.

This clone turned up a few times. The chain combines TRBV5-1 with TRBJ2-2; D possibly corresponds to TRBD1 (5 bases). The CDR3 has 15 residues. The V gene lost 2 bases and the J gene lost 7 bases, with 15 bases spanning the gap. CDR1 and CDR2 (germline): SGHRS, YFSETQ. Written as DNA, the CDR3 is TGCGCCAGCAGCTTCCCGATGGGGCCCAGCGGGGAGCTGTTTTTT. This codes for CASSFPMGPSGELFF.

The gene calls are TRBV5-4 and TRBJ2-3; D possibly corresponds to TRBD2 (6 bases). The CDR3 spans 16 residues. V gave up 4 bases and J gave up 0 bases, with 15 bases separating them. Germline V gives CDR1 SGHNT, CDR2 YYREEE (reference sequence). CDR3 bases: TGTGCCAGCAGCCCAGCATCGCTAGCGAGCACAGATACGCAGTATTTT. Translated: CASSPASLASTDTQYF.

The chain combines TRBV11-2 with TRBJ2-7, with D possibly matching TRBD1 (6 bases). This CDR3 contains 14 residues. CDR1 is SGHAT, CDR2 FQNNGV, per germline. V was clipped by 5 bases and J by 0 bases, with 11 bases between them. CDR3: CASSTGPSSYEQYF. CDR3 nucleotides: TGTGCCAGCAGCACAGGGCCGAGCTCCTACGAGCAGTACTTC.

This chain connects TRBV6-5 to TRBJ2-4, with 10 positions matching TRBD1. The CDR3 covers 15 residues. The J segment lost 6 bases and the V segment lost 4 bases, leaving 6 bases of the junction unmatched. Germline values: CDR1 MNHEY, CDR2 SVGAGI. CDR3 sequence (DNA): TGTGCCAGCAGTTCCCCGGGACAGGGGCGAAACATTCAGTACTTC. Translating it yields CASSSPGQGRNIQYF.